This T cell receptor (beta chain) was captured in a study of a mutant IDH1 vaccine in newly diagnosed glioma. Looking at the study overall: Before enrollment, patients got radiotherapy alone, temozolomide alone, or mostly the combination.

Documented time point: baseline, week 1 (first vaccination visit). Treatment here: pre-vaccination baseline after standard-of-care therapy. Donors' newly diagnosed IDH1-mutant WHO grade 3 or 4 astrocytomas lacked nuclear ATRX. Note on this clone: The antigen remains unidentified.

Study-wide results and limits: Pseudoprogression seemingly bore no relation to changes in top peripheral T cell clonotypes. Researchers report vaccine-induced immune responses in roughly 93% of patients.

Data came from immunoSEQ multiplex PCR; TCRdb stores just in-frame clones and leaves some out. In the table there are 50,000 to 75,000 clones, more than 85% of which are singletons. CDR3 size: 15 residues. In germline, CDR1 is GTSNPN, CDR2 SVGIG (reference sequence). V was shortened by 1 base and J by 2 bases, with 15 bases between the two germline ends. This TCR was recovered from a man aged 45-65 years with glioma. This sequence joins TRBV30 and TRBJ2-7; D not resolved. The starting material was PBMCs, obtained from a glioma patient treated with radiotherapy, temozolomide or both. CDR3 in DNA: TGTGCCTGGAGTGCTGGAATGGGTGCAGCCTACGAGCAGTACTTC. Translating gives CAWSAGMGAAYEQYF.